These T cell receptor beta chains were read from a single sample in a study of spatial heterogeneity in lung cancer. TCRdb analysed the 5' RACE reads with MiXCR anew, one entry per CDR3 protein. The data show about 85,000 distinct CDR3 sequences, more than 15% seen once. The sample was PBMCs, taken at surgery. These receptors were collected from a male donor with early-stage non-small cell lung cancer. Both conserved end residues are part of each CDR3. Each record gives: D gene, V gene, clone size, J gene, CDR3 DNA, CDR3 protein. A D gene is named only where the DNA matches it firmly. Clone size is given for some rows only: seen once, a few or many times, or a class if the clone is expanded.

TRBD2	TRBV7-2	few	TRBJ2-5	TGTGCCAGCAGGTTTTTCGGGGGGGCCCTGCAAGAGACCCAGTACTTC	CASRFFGGALQETQYF
TRBD2	TRBV6-1	few	TRBJ2-3	TGTGCCAGCAGTGAAGAGCGGGGACGCACAGATACGCAGTATTTT	CASSEERGRTDTQYF
NA	TRBV18	many	TRBJ2-7	TGTGCCAGCTCACCGACAGGTAGCTCCTACGAGCAGTACTTC	CASSPTGSSYEQYF
NA	TRBV4-3	few	TRBJ2-4	TGCGCCAGCAGCCAAAGGATAGCTTCGGACATTCAGTACTTC	CASSQRIASDIQYF
NA	TRBV5-1	few	TRBJ1-1	TGCGCCAGCAGCTTGGTTGGCACGAACACTGAAGCTTTCTTT	CASSLVGTNTEAFF
NA	TRBV6-2/TRBV6-3	NA	TRBJ2-4	TGTGCCAGCAGTGACATGAGAGCCAAAAACATTCAGTACTTC	CASSDMRAKNIQYF
TRBD1	TRBV9	NA	TRBJ2-1	TGTGCCAGCAGCCGCCAAACAGGGGGCAATGAGCAGTTCTTC	CASSRQTGGNEQFF
NA	TRBV30	few	TRBJ2-2	TGTGCCTGGAGTGTACCCCCAACCGGGGAGCTGTTTTTT	CAWSVPPTGELFF
TRBD1	TRBV3-1	NA	TRBJ2-7	TGTGCCAGCAGCCCTTCCAGGGGGAAGAACTACGAGCAGTACTTC	CASSPSRGKNYEQYF
NA	TRBV7-9	NA	TRBJ2-5	TGTGCCAGCAGCTTAACCCAAGGAGAGACCCAGTACTTC	CASSLTQGETQYF
NA	TRBV5-4	NA	TRBJ2-7	TGTGCCAGCAGCTTACCCCCGACCTACGAGCAGTACTTC	CASSLPPTYEQYF
NA	TRBV7-2	many	TRBJ2-2	TGTGCCAGCAGCTTAGTAGCTAACACCGGGGAGCTGTTTTTT	CASSLVANTGELFF
NA	TRBV5-1	many	TRBJ2-4	TGCGCCAGCAGCTTGGGGGGAGAGGCCAAAAACATTCAGTACTTC	CASSLGGEAKNIQYF
NA	TRBV4-1	NA	TRBJ1-5	TGCGCCAGCAGCCAAGATGGCGAACGGGTTCAGCCCCAGCATTTT	CASSQDGERVQPQHF
NA	TRBV10-3	NA	TRBJ1-1	TGTGCCAGTTCTGGGGGGATGGCGACTGAAGCTTTCTTT	CASSGGMATEAFF
TRBD2	TRBV5-1	NA	TRBJ2-1	TGCGCCAGCAGCTCCGCTAGCGGGAGACTCAATGAGCAGTTCTTC	CASSSASGRLNEQFF
TRBD2	TRBV7-2	few	TRBJ2-5	TGTGCCAGCAGCTTTTGGACTAGCGGGGGACAAGAGACCCAGTACTTC	CASSFWTSGGQETQYF
NA	TRBV7-2	NA	TRBJ2-3	TGTGCCAGCAGCCCGACTGTAGATACGCAGTATTTT	CASSPTVDTQYF
NA	TRBV5-1	many	TRBJ2-1	TGCGCCAGCAGCTCCCTAGCGAGCTCCTACAATGAGCAGTTCTTC	CASSSLASSYNEQFF
NA	TRBV6-2/TRBV6-3	NA	TRBJ2-7	TGTGCCAGCAGGTGGATTGGGGACGAGCAGTACTTC	CASRWIGDEQYF
NA	TRBV7-8	few	TRBJ1-2	TGTGCCAGCAGCCCCGGCCGGGGTAGCTATGGCTACACCTTC	CASSPGRGSYGYTF
TRBD1	TRBV28	NA	TRBJ1-2	TGTGCCAGCAGCCACCCTGGACAGGGGGAGGACTATGGCTACACCTTC	CASSHPGQGEDYGYTF
NA	TRBV5-1	many	TRBJ2-5	TGCGCCAGCAGCTTGGCCCTCCAGGAGCAAGAGACCCAGTACTTC	CASSLALQEQETQYF
TRBD1	TRBV18	NA	TRBJ2-7	TGTGCCAGCTCACCAACGAACAGGGGAAACGAGCAGTACTTC	CASSPTNRGNEQYF
TRBD1	TRBV18	few	TRBJ2-3	TGTGCCAGCTCACGTCAACAGGGGGCGCAAAGAACAGATACGCAGTATTTT	CASSRQQGAQRTDTQYF
TRBD1	TRBV12-3/TRBV12-4	NA	TRBJ2-5	TGTGCCAGCAGTCCCGGGACAGGGGGCAAGATTGGAGAGACCCAGTACTTC	CASSPGTGGKIGETQYF
NA	TRBV7-9	few	TRBJ2-2	TGTGCCAGCAGCCCGGAGGCGCCGTTTGCGGCCGGGGAGCTGTTTTTT	CASSPEAPFAAGELFF
TRBD1	TRBV4-1	once	TRBJ2-5	TGCGCCAGCAGCCAAGACTACAGGGGTGACCAAGAGACCCAGTACTTC	CASSQDYRGDQETQYF
NA	TRBV19	NA	TRBJ1-2	TGTGCCAGTAGGGACCGGGACCGTCATGGCTACACCTTC	CASRDRDRHGYTF
TRBD1	TRBV30	few	TRBJ1-1	TGTGCCTGGAGCCGACAGGGGGATACTGAAGCTTTCTTT	CAWSRQGDTEAFF
NA	TRBV7-6	few	TRBJ2-1	TGTGCCAGCAGCCAAGCGCCGGGGGAAAAGTACAATGAGCAGTTCTTC	CASSQAPGEKYNEQFF
TRBD1	TRBV18	few	TRBJ2-1	TGTGCCAGCTCCCTCGGACAGGGGAGGAACAATGAGCAGTTCTTC	CASSLGQGRNNEQFF
NA	TRBV21-1	few	TRBJ2-7	TGTGCCAGCAGCAAAGGTACCGAGCAGTACTTC	CASSKGTEQYF
NA	TRBV28	few	TRBJ2-1	TGTGCCAGCAGTTTAGCCCCGGCGCGGGGTGAGCAGTTCTTC	CASSLAPARGEQFF
TRBD1	TRBV4-1	NA	TRBJ1-2	TGCGCCAGCAGCCAAGATCAGGGGGGGGCCTACTATGGCTACACCTTC	CASSQDQGGAYYGYTF